Listed below are T cell receptor beta chains from one sample, sequenced in a study of T cells after posttransplantation cyclophosphamide. The repertoire was sequenced with immunoSEQ multiplex PCR; TCRdb's copy has only in-frame clones and lacks some. This table holds tens of thousands of clones, more than 80% found once. The specimen comprised PBMCs, sampled after an allogeneic stem cell transplant with a calcineurin inhibitor and methotrexate. Receptors were obtained from a female patient aged 50 to 60 who received an allogeneic stem cell transplant from an unrelated donor, was CMV-positive, and had chronic GVHD only. Part of the T cells may come from the graft donor. Each CDR3 is given with its conserved first and last residue. D genes are given only for firm matches. Only part of the rows carry a size: once, few, many, or a class if the clone is expanded.

TGTGCCAGCAGCTCGGGACTAGCCAGTGGGTTCTTC | CASSSGLASGFF | TRBJ2-1 | TRBD2 | TRBV7-9 | NA
TGCGCCAGCAGCTTGGCGTACAGGGGGCCGAGAAATGAGCAGTTCTTC | CASSLAYRGPRNEQFF | TRBJ2-1 | TRBD1 | TRBV5-1 | NA
TGTGCCATCAGTGCCTCCGGGACAGGGGGGTTAGTTTCGAATTCACCCCTCCACTTT | CAISASGTGGLVSNSPLHF | TRBJ1-6 | TRBD1 | TRBV10-3 | NA
TGTGCCATCAGTGAGTCGAACAGGTCACCCCTCCACTTT | CAISESNRSPLHF | TRBJ1-6 | NA | TRBV10-3 | NA
TGTGCCAGCAGCTTAGCAGGACAGGGTAGGGAAAAACTGTTTTTT | CASSLAGQGREKLFF | TRBJ1-4 | TRBD1 | TRBV7-8 | NA
TGCGCCAGCAGCTTGGCCGGGACAGGCGGCACAGATACGCAGTATTTT | CASSLAGTGGTDTQYF | TRBJ2-3 | TRBD1 | TRBV5-1 | NA
TGTGCCAGCGCCTGGACAGGGGGGGCAACTAATGAAAAACTGTTTTTT | CASAWTGGATNEKLFF | TRBJ1-4 | TRBD1 | TRBV27 | NA
TGTGCCAGCAGCCAAGAGTCGGTAGTCACTTACGAGCAGTACTTC | CASSQESVVTYEQYF | TRBJ2-7 | NA | TRBV4-2 | once
TGTGCCAGCAGCCATATGGGACAGGGGGATCAGCCCCAGCATTTT | CASSHMGQGDQPQHF | TRBJ1-5 | TRBD1 | TRBV16 | NA
TGCGCCAGCAGCACACAATGGACAGGGGTCGACTCCTACGAGCAGTACTTC | CASSTQWTGVDSYEQYF | TRBJ2-7 | TRBD1 | TRBV4-1 | NA
TGTGCCAGCAGCGTAGATCAACCCGGCAGGGGGCTGTTTTTT | CASSVDQPGRGLFF | TRBJ2-2 | NA | TRBV9 | NA
TGTGCCAGTAGTGCCCCGGGCAGGGGAAGGACTGAAGCTTTCTTT | CASSAPGRGRTEAFF | TRBJ1-1 | NA | TRBV19 | NA
TGTGCCAGCAGCTTGTTCGACGGAGTCTCCTACAATGAGCAGTTCTTC | CASSLFDGVSYNEQFF | TRBJ2-1 | NA | TRBV5-6 | NA
TGTGCCAGCAGTTTGTTTGACAGCAAAAATTCACCCCTCCACTTT | CASSLFDSKNSPLHF | TRBJ1-6 | NA | TRBV28 | NA
TGTGCCAGCAGCGGGGACATGAGTGGGCAGCCCCAGCATTTT | CASSGDMSGQPQHF | TRBJ1-5 | NA | TRBV6-1 | NA
TGCGCCAGCAGCCAAGATAGGTCCAGGGTGAAATTTCCCGGAAACACCATATATTTT | CASSQDRSRVKFPGNTIYF | TRBJ1-3 | NA | TRBV4-1 | few
TGTGCCAGCAGCTTAGTGCCCAGGGGAGGGGGTGAAAAACTGTTTTTT | CASSLVPRGGGEKLFF | TRBJ1-4 | NA | TRBV7-2 | NA
TGCGCCAGCAGCCCCGGGGGACAGGGATACACCGGGGAGCTGTTTTTT | CASSPGGQGYTGELFF | TRBJ2-2 | TRBD1 | TRBV5-1 | NA
TGTGCCAGCAGCTTAGCGATGACCTTCGGGGATCTTGGAAACACCATATATTTT | CASSLAMTFGDLGNTIYF | TRBJ1-3 | NA | TRBV7-2 | NA
TGCGCCAGCAGCTGGAACAGGGTGAACACTGAAGCTTTCTTT | CASSWNRVNTEAFF | TRBJ1-1 | NA | TRBV5-1 | NA
TGCGCCAGCAGCCCCCACCGGGACAGGGGGCCCGGGGAGCTGTTTTTT | CASSPHRDRGPGELFF | TRBJ2-2 | TRBD1 | TRBV4-3 | NA
TGTGCCAGCAGTTACCGAGGTAGAGGTTACACTGAAGCTTTCTTT | CASSYRGRGYTEAFF | TRBJ1-1 | NA | TRBV6-5 | NA
TGTGCCAGCAGCTTAGTGGGGACAGGGTGGAACGAGCAGTACTTC | CASSLVGTGWNEQYF | TRBJ2-7 | TRBD1 | TRBV11-2 | NA
TGTGCCATCAGTGAGTCGATCACAGGGGGGAGGTTGAAGACTGAAGCTTTCTTT | CAISESITGGRLKTEAFF | TRBJ1-1 | TRBD1 | TRBV10-3 | few
TGTGCCAGCAGCCCCCGGACAGGAGATGAAGCTTTCTTT | CASSPRTGDEAFF | TRBJ1-1 | TRBD1 | TRBV7-6 | NA
TGTGCCAGCAGCTTACTAGCGGGAGGTGGTGAGCAGTTCTTC | CASSLLAGGGEQFF | TRBJ2-1 | TRBD2 | TRBV7-8 | NA
TGTGCCAGCAGCTTACCGGGACAGGGCACAGATACGCAGTATTTT | CASSLPGQGTDTQYF | TRBJ2-3 | TRBD1 | TRBV11-3 | NA
TGTGCCAGTAGTATAGATAGTGTGAGACGGGGAGATACGCAGTATTTT | CASSIDSVRRGDTQYF | TRBJ2-3 | NA | TRBV19 | NA
TGTGCCAGCAGTCTTAGAGCTGGAAACACCATATATTTT | CASSLRAGNTIYF | TRBJ1-3 | NA | TRBV6-5 | NA
TGTGCCAGCAGCTACGGGACAGACTACGAGCAGTACTTC | CASSYGTDYEQYF | TRBJ2-7 | TRBD1 | TRBV7-3 | once
TGTGCCAGCAGCTTGCCTAGCGGGAGTTGGAATGAGCAGTTCTTC | CASSLPSGSWNEQFF | TRBJ2-1 | TRBD2 | TRBV5-6 | NA
TGTGCCATCAAGTCTGGCGGACTCTACAATGAGCAGTTCTTC | CAIKSGGLYNEQFF | TRBJ2-1 | NA | TRBV10-3 | NA
TGCGCCAGCAGCCCCGAACTAGCGGGAGTGGGAAATGAGCAGTTCTTC | CASSPELAGVGNEQFF | TRBJ2-1 | TRBD2 | TRBV5-1 | NA
TGCAGCGTTCGGACGGGAATATACGAGCAGTACTTC | CSVRTGIYEQYF | TRBJ2-7 | NA | TRBV29-1 | NA
TGTGCCAGCAGCTGGGCCCGGTCCGGGGTACGCCATGAAAAACTGTTTTTT | CASSWARSGVRHEKLFF | TRBJ1-4 | NA | TRBV5-6 | NA